A single sample gave rise to the 29 T cell receptor beta chains below, sequenced in a study of cytotoxic CD8 clonotypes in ibrutinib-treated CLL. Using immunoSEQ multiplex PCR, the repertoire was profiled, and TCRdb retains in-frame clones only, with some absent. The sample lists around 150,000 clones; about 88% were seen once. This material consisted of PBMCs, taken at disease progression, from a patient treated with ibrutinib. The receptors here all came from a human donor with chronic lymphocytic leukemia.

The J gene is TRBJ2-7, the V gene TRBV5-6; D gene unclear. Trimming shortened V by 4 bases and J by 6 bases, and 5 bases separated the two germline ends. The CDR3 is made up of 10 amino acids. CDR1 SGHDT and CDR2 YYEEEE come from the germline V gene. CDR3 residues: CASSRPEQYF. In nucleotides, the CDR3 is TGTGCCAGCAGCCGCCCCGAGCAGTACTTC.

This clone was counted only a few times. The rearrangement uses TRBV30 and TRBJ2-5, with D uncertain. Per germline, CDR1 GTSNPN and CDR2 SVGIG (reference sequence). Trimming took 2 bases from V and 7 from J, leaving 11 bases between them. The CDR3 spans 12 residues. The DNA of the CDR3 is TGTGCCTGGAGTACCAGCCCAGGGACCCAGTACTTC. It translates to CAWSTSPGTQYF.

The chain has TRBV11-2 and TRBJ1-1; D gene unclear. The CDR3 totals 15 residues. Germline CDR1 reads SGHAT; CDR2 reads FQNNGV. The ends were cut back, 4 bases at V and 1 base at J, with 13 bases in the middle. CDR3: CASSSLGGKNTEAFF. For the CDR3, the DNA is TGTGCCAGCAGCTCATTGGGCGGGAAGAACACTGAAGCTTTCTTT. Complete variable domain (other parts from reference TRBV11-2 and TRBJ1-1): EAGVAQSPRYKIIEKRQSVAFWCNPISGHATLYWYQQILGQGPKLLIQFQNNGVVDDSQLPKDRFSAERLKGVDSTLKIQPAKLEDSAVYLCASSSLGGKNTEAFFGQGTRLTVV.

This chain joins TRBV6-6 and TRBJ2-1; D gene uncertain. Trimming shortened V by 6 bases and J by 6 bases, and 9 bases separated the two germline ends. The length of the CDR3 is 12 residues. CDR1 and CDR2 (germline): MNHNY, SVGAGI (reference sequence). The CDR3 sequence is CASSPKRNEQFF. CDR3 sequence (DNA): TGTGCCAGCAGCCCTAAACGCAATGAGCAGTTCTTC.

This chain's CDR3 is CAWSTQGVETQYF. The CDR3 nucleotides are TGTGCCTGGAGTACCCAGGGGGTAGAGACCCAGTACTTC. This chain joins TRBV30 and TRBJ2-5; 7 nucleotides match TRBD1. CDR3 length: 13 amino acids. Trimming at V came to 2 bases and at J to 4 bases, leaving 4 bases not matched to a gene. The V gene's germline CDR1 is GTSNPN and CDR2 SVGIG (reference sequence).

The rearrangement links TRBV10-2 to TRBJ2-5, with TRBD2 identical over 9 bases. This CDR3 has 15 residues. V shed 4 bases and J 7 bases; nucleotides not matched to a gene: 10. CDR1 is WSHSY, CDR2 SAAADI, per germline. CDR3 sequence reads: CASSGGAGGYATQYF. CDR3 DNA sequence: TGCGCCAGCAGTGGAGGAGCGGGAGGCTATGCGACCCAGTACTTC.

This sequence joins TRBV6-5 and TRBJ1-1; D ambiguous. The germline V gene has CDR1 MNHEY and CDR2 SVGAGI. CDR3 length: 12 residues. V lost 5 bases and J 10 bases, leaving 14 bases between the germline ends. In DNA, the CDR3 is TGTGCCAGCAGTACGCGGGATTCGGGAGCTTTCTTT. Translating it yields CASSTRDSGAFF.

This chain connects TRBV4-3 to TRBJ2-5; perhaps D is TRBD1 or TRBD2 (6 bases each). V lost 2 bases and J 4 bases, leaving 11 bases between the germline ends. Looked up from germline, CDR1 is LGHNA and CDR2 is YSLEER. This CDR3 contains 14 residues. CDR3 nucleotide sequence: TGCGCCAGCAGCCAACAAAAGGGGGGAGAGACCCAGTACTTC. It yields the protein CASSQQKGGETQYF.

This clone appeared once. This sequence joins TRBV19 and TRBJ1-1; D unresolved. The germline CDR1 and CDR2 sequences are LNHDA and SQIVND (reference sequence). This CDR3 region has 16 residues. Trimming took 3 bases from V and 1 from J, leaving 15 bases between them. CDR3 sequence (DNA): TGTGCCAGTAGTATTCTCGATTTCAACGCGAACACTGAAGCTTTCTTT. Amino acids: CASSILDFNANTEAFF.

The count of this clone is one. The gene calls are TRBV27 and TRBJ1-2; D not certain. The CDR3 totals 16 residues. The germline V gene encodes CDR1 MNHEY and CDR2 SMNVEV (reference sequence). The V and J ends lost 2 bases and 2 bases respectively, with 15 bases between them. The CDR3 DNA follows: TGTGCCAGCAGTTTAAAGTACGGGGTAACGAACTATGGCTACACCTTC. This codes for CASSLKYGVTNYGYTF.

The genes are TRBV4-1 and TRBJ2-3; 11 bases align to TRBD2. CDR3 length: 17 amino acids. The germline gives CDR1 MGHRA, CDR2 YSYEKL. Losses at the gene ends were 2 bases for V and 4 bases for J; bases not matched to a gene: 8. The CDR3 nucleotides are TGCGCCAGCAGCCAACCCACCGGGACTAGCGGATCAGATACGCAGTATTTT. This translates into CASSQPTGTSGSDTQYF.

The gene calls are TRBV6-5 and TRBJ2-1; 9 nucleotides agree with TRBD1. J lost 12 bases, V lost 5 bases, and 11 bases had no gene match. The CDR3 length is 14 residues. Germline V gives CDR1 MNHEY, CDR2 SVGAGI. The CDR3 region has the DNA TGTGCCAGCAGTATAGGACAGGGGCTCTCTGGGCAGTTCTTC. It is translated as CASSIGQGLSGQFF.

V usage is TRBV5-6 and J usage is TRBJ2-7; unclear D gene. The CDR3 runs to 12 residues. CDR1 and CDR2 (germline): SGHDT, YYEEEE. V was cut by 2 bases and J by 0 bases, with 3 bases left in between. The DNA for the CDR3 is TGTGCCAGCAGCTTCTTCTCCTACGAGCAGTACTTC. Amino acids: CASSFFSYEQYF.

This rearrangement joins TRBV27 to TRBJ2-3; D is unresolved. Germline CDR1 reads MNHEY; CDR2 reads SMNVEV (reference sequence). The germline V and J ends were trimmed by 5 bases and 1 base, with 16 bases remaining between them. This CDR3 contains 16 residues. CDR3: CASSQPLGWGTDTQYF. The DNA for the CDR3 is TGTGCCAGCAGTCAACCACTGGGATGGGGCACAGATACGCAGTATTTT.

The chain carries TRBV29-1 and TRBJ2-1, with 10 bases that match TRBD2. Trimming at V came to 3 bases and at J to 2 bases, leaving 16 bases not matched to a gene. The CDR3 has 19 amino acids. Germline V lookup: CDR1 SQVTM, CDR2 ANQGSEA. The CDR3 sequence is CSVDADRRSGTSAYNEQFF. As DNA, the CDR3 is TGCAGCGTTGACGCGGACCGACGATCCGGGACTAGCGCCTACAATGAGCAGTTCTTC.

V gene TRBV27 combines with J gene TRBJ2-7; TRBD1 matches 12 bases. J lost 4 bases, V lost 5 bases, and 9 bases had no gene match. Germline lookup yields CDR1 MNHEY and CDR2 SMNVEV (reference sequence). CDR3 length equals 16 residues. The CDR3, as DNA: TGTGCCAGCAGTATACAGGGGACAGGGGGCGTTTACGAGCAGTACTTC. Residues: CASSIQGTGGVYEQYF.

The chain has TRBV7-6 and TRBJ1-4; the D is unclear. This CDR3 spans 13 amino acids. The germline CDR1 and CDR2 sequences are SGHVS and FNYEAQ. V was pared by 5 bases and J by 7 bases, with 11 bases between. In DNA form, the CDR3 reads TGTGCCAGCAGCCGGGAGTTAGGTGAAAAACTGTTTTTT. Protein sequence: CASSRELGEKLFF.

V is TRBV19 and J is TRBJ1-1; D gene unclear. V lost 3 bases and J lost 3, with 11 bases in between. CDR1 and CDR2 (germline): LNHDA, SQIVND (reference sequence). The CDR3 contains 14 residues. The CDR3 region is CASSIVPTDTEAFF. CDR3 DNA sequence: TGTGCCAGTAGTATCGTCCCCACGGACACTGAAGCTTTCTTT.

This chain joins TRBV30 and TRBJ1-2; no clear D gene. This CDR3 has 13 amino acids. CDR1 and CDR2 (germline): GTSNPN, SVGIG (reference sequence). Trimming left V 3 bases short and J 2 bases short, with 10 bases between. The CDR3 sequence: CAWSGLLNYGYTF. The DNA for the CDR3 is TGTGCCTGGAGCGGACTGCTGAACTATGGCTACACCTTC.

This clone was detected only a few times. The chain joins TRBV4-3 to TRBJ1-1; no reliable D call. Per the germline V gene, CDR1 is LGHNA and CDR2 is YSLEER. This CDR3 has 14 residues. Between the trimmed V and J ends, which lost 0 bases and 6 bases, there was a span of 11 bases. Here the CDR3 DNA reads TGCGCCAGCAGCCAAGAGAGTCGGGTTTCTGAAGCTTTCTTT. Its translation is CASSQESRVSEAFF.

The chain joins TRBV5-1 to TRBJ1-3; 8 nucleotides match TRBD1. The CDR3 is 16 amino acids. With V trimmed by 1 base and J by 0 bases, 3 bases remained unmatched. The germline V gene encodes CDR1 SGHRS and CDR2 YFSETQ. This CDR3 reads CASSLNDRGSGNTIYF. The CDR3 coding sequence is TGCGCCAGCAGCTTGAACGACAGGGGCTCTGGAAACACCATATATTTT.

V and J are TRBV14 and TRBJ2-7, with TRBD1 identical over 8 bases. The V gene end was trimmed by 2 bases and the J gene end by 8 bases; junction bases not matched to a gene: 11. The CDR3 consists of 15 residues. In germline, CDR1 is SGHDN, CDR2 FVKESK. The CDR3 loop is CASSQTLDRGSQQYF. DNA for the CDR3: TGTGCCAGCAGCCAAACGCTCGACAGGGGTTCGCAGCAGTACTTC. Supplemented by reference TRBV14 and TRBJ2-7, the full variable domain reads EAGVTQFPSHSVIEKGQTVTLRCDPISGHDNLYWYRRVMGKEIKFLLHFVKESKQDESGMPNNRFLAERTGGTYSTLKVQPAELEDSGVYFCASSQTLDRGSQQYFGPGTRLTVT.

V and J are TRBV9 and TRBJ2-5, with D possibly called TRBD1 or TRBD2 (5 bases each). The germline V gene encodes CDR1 SGDLS and CDR2 YYNGEE. The V and J ends lost 0 bases and 7 bases respectively, with 19 bases between them. This CDR3 has 16 amino acids. This CDR3 is CASSVEVGTSFGTQYF. The CDR3 DNA sequence: TGTGCCAGCAGCGTAGAGGTGGGGACCTCATTTGGGACCCAGTACTTC.

This chain joins TRBV19 and TRBJ1-5; the D gene is possibly TRBD1 (6 bases). The CDR3 is made up of 15 amino acids. Trimming shortened V by 3 bases and J by 7 bases, and 16 bases separated the two germline ends. Germline assignment: CDR1 LNHDA and CDR2 SQIVND (reference sequence). The CDR3 DNA reads as TGTGCCAGTAGTATGGCCCTGGGGGGCGGACAGCCCCAGCATTTT. Translation: CASSMALGGGQPQHF.

J is TRBJ2-1 and V is TRBV14, with D possibly TRBD1 on 5 matching bases. Trimming removed 6 bases from V and 8 bases from J, with 14 bases in between. This CDR3 contains 13 residues. Germline V gene lookup returns CDR1 SGHDN and CDR2 FVKESK. CDR3 bases: TGTGCCAGCAGATCTCCGCCCAGGGATGAGCAGTTCTTC. Translation gives CASRSPPRDEQFF.

This sequence joins TRBV5-1 and TRBJ2-7; TRBD2 matches at 10 bases. With 0 bases clipped from V and 3 bases from J, the junction kept 12 bases outside the gene matches. Germline-derived CDR1 and CDR2 are SGHRS and YFSETQ. The CDR3 runs 18 residues. The CDR3 DNA reads as TGCGCCAGCAGCTTGGATATTTTATCAGCGGGAGGGGACTACGAGCAGTACTTC. Amino acid sequence: CASSLDILSAGGDYEQYF. The full variable domain, rest sourced from reference TRBV5-1 and TRBJ2-7, is KAGVTQTPRYLIKTRGQQVTLSCSPISGHRSVSWYQQTPGQGLQFLFEYFSETQRNKGNFPGRFSGRQFSNSRSEMNVSTLELGDSALYLCASSLDILSAGGDYEQYFGPGTRLTVT.

The gene calls are TRBV11-3 and TRBJ2-5, with D possibly matching TRBD1 (5 bases). The CDR3 is made up of 15 amino acids. V shed 5 bases and J shed 1 base, with 14 bases lying between them. Germline lookup yields CDR1 SGHNT and CDR2 YENEEA. The DNA of the CDR3 is TGTGCCAGCAGCCCCCGACAGAACCTCCAAGAGACCCAGTACTTC. This gives the protein CASSPRQNLQETQYF.

This clone was recorded only once. The chain has TRBV6-4 and TRBJ1-1, with TRBD1 matching 10 bases. Trimming took 6 bases from V and 1 from J; bases not matched to a gene: 2. From germline, CDR1 is MRHNA and CDR2 SNTAGT. CDR3 length: 14 residues. CDR3 sequence (DNA): TGTGCCAGCAGACGGGACAGGGGGAACACTGAAGCTTTCTTT. As protein: CASRRDRGNTEAFF.

CDR3 coding DNA: TGTGCCAGCAGCGCCCAGGGGGGGGAGCAGTTCTTC. It is translated as CASSAQGGEQFF. The V gene is TRBV9, the J gene TRBJ2-1; D is perhaps TRBD1 or TRBD2 (7 bases each). This CDR3 region has 12 residues. Germline CDR1 reads SGDLS; CDR2 reads YYNGEE. The V and J ends lost 3 bases and 10 bases respectively, with 11 bases between them. Full variable domain (remainder filled in from reference TRBV9 and TRBJ2-1): DSGVTQTPKHLITATGQRVTLRCSPRSGDLSVYWYQQSLDQGLQFLIQYYNGEERAKGNILERFSAQQFPDLHSELNLSSLELGDSALYFCASSAQGGEQFFGPGTRLTVL.